Following are 18 T cell receptor beta chains from one sample sequenced in a study of OX40 agonist ivuxolimab in advanced cancers. Profiling relied on immunoSEQ multiplex PCR, and the TCRdb table lists in-frame clones only, not all of them. The sample has tens of thousands of clones; about 88% are singletons. Sample: CD4+ or CD8+ T cells sorted from blood, taken in a trial of the OX40 agonist ivuxolimab. These receptors were taken from an adult with an advanced solid tumor such as melanoma, head and neck, liver or kidney cancer.

V gene TRBV9 combines with J gene TRBJ1-3; 7 bases are shared with TRBD1. CDR1 and CDR2 from the germline V gene are SGDLS and YYNGEE. The J segment lost 0 bases and the V segment lost 0 bases, leaving 9 bases of the junction unmatched. The CDR3 runs 18 residues. As DNA, the CDR3 is TGTGCCAGCAGCGTAGAGGCAGGGGGTGACTACTCTGGAAACACCATATATTTT. Protein: CASSVEAGGDYSGNTIYF.

CDR3: CASSPWTGGPYEQYF. The CDR3 nucleotides are TGTGCCAGTAGTCCCTGGACAGGGGGCCCCTACGAGCAGTACTTC. This chain joins TRBV19 and TRBJ2-7; 11 bases fit TRBD1. Germline lookup yields CDR1 LNHDA and CDR2 SQIVND (reference sequence). The CDR3 sequence is 15 residues long. Trimming took 5 bases from V and 2 from J; bases not matched to a gene: 5.

The genes are TRBV2 and TRBJ1-4; no firm D call. CDR1 is SNHLY and CDR2 is FYNNEI in the germline V gene. The CDR3 has 14 amino acids. Trimming cost V 3 bases and J 0 bases, with 5 bases left between them. The CDR3 here is CASSDRSTNEKLFF. Here the CDR3 DNA reads TGTGCCAGCAGTGACCGATCAACTAATGAAAAACTGTTTTTT.

The rearrangement links TRBV4-3 to TRBJ2-1; TRBD1 aligns across 8 bases. This CDR3 has 19 residues. From germline, CDR1 is LGHNA and CDR2 YSLEER. J gave up 0 bases and V 0 bases, and 10 bases lay outside the gene matches. In DNA, the CDR3 is TGCGCCAGCAGCCAAGACTATAAGCGGACAGGGAGCTCCTACAATGAGCAGTTCTTC. It encodes CASSQDYKRTGSSYNEQFF.

This chain connects TRBV12-5 to TRBJ2-7, with TRBD1 matching 9 bases. V was pared by 4 bases and J by 4 bases, with 8 bases of the junction left unmatched. CDR3 length: 15 residues. CDR1 is LGHNT and CDR2 is FRNRAP in the germline V gene. CDR3 sequence reads: CASGSPGTGMYEQYF. In DNA form, the CDR3 reads TGTGCTAGTGGTTCCCCCGGGACAGGGATGTACGAGCAGTACTTC.

The chain carries TRBV4-1 and TRBJ2-7, with 8 positions matching TRBD2. Trimming removed 1 base from V and 2 bases from J; junction bases left unmatched: 10. CDR3 size: 17 residues. Germline CDR1 MGHRA, CDR2 YSYEKL. For the CDR3, the DNA is TGCGCCAGCAGCCAAGGGGGTCGGGGGGGTCTGACCTACGAGCAGTACTTC. This sequence encodes CASSQGGRGGLTYEQYF.

V is TRBV15 and J is TRBJ1-3; D is uncertain. Germline CDR1 and CDR2: LNHNV and YYDKDF (reference sequence). The CDR3 totals 11 residues. Between the trimmed V and J ends, which lost 5 bases and 3 bases, there was a span of 2 bases. CDR3 sequence: CATSLGNTIYF. In nucleotides, the CDR3 is TGTGCCACCAGCCTTGGAAACACCATATATTTT.

This clone is a singleton in its sample. The chain joins TRBV15 to TRBJ2-1, with 8 bases that match TRBD1. With 0 bases clipped from V and 2 bases from J, the junction kept 3 bases outside the gene matches. The CDR3 length is 16 residues. Germline V CDR1 and CDR2: LNHNV, YYDKDF (reference sequence). The chain's CDR3 is CATSRDWDRTYNEQFF. CDR3 nucleotide sequence: TGTGCCACCAGCAGAGATTGGGACAGGACCTACAATGAGCAGTTCTTC.

The rearrangement uses TRBV6-1 and TRBJ1-5, with a weak D call TRBD1 (6 bases). Germline assignment: CDR1 MNHNS and CDR2 SASEGT. The CDR3 covers 13 residues. V shed 8 bases and J shed 6 bases, with 14 bases lying between them. CDR3 protein: CASQNSQGQPQHF. The DNA of the CDR3 is TGTGCCAGCCAGAACTCACAGGGTCAGCCCCAGCATTTT.

CDR3: CASSLCGTSRYEQYF. In DNA form, the CDR3 reads TGTGCCAGCAGCCTTTGCGGGACCTCGAGGTACGAGCAGTACTTC. The rearrangement links TRBV6-4 to TRBJ2-7, with a possible D match to TRBD2 (6 bases). The germline V and J ends were trimmed by 6 bases and 4 bases, with 19 bases remaining between them. Germline CDR1 and CDR2: MRHNA and SNTAGT. The CDR3 has 15 residues.

The chain uses TRBV29-1 and TRBJ2-2; D remains unclear. The germline gives CDR1 SQVTM, CDR2 ANQGSEA. Trimming left V 0 bases short and J 2 bases short, with 10 bases between. The CDR3 spans 15 residues. The CDR3 DNA follows: TGCAGCGTTGAAGATTTAGAGGACAACACCGGGGAGCTGTTTTTT. Its translation: CSVEDLEDNTGELFF.

The chain employs TRBV13 and TRBJ2-2; D uncertain. The CDR3 totals 16 residues. V lost 2 bases, J lost 6 bases, and 16 bases lay in between. The germline gives CDR1 PRHDT, CDR2 FYEKMQ (reference sequence). The CDR3 reads CASSLRSGVGPGELFF. The CDR3 bases are TGTGCCAGCAGCTTAAGATCGGGCGTCGGGCCCGGGGAGCTGTTTTTT.

The chain combines TRBV11-3 with TRBJ1-2; D is possibly TRBD1 (5 bases). The CDR3 has 13 residues. CDR1 SGHNT and CDR2 YENEEA come from the germline V gene. The germline V and J ends were trimmed by 5 bases and 1 base, with 8 bases remaining between them. CDR3 sequence: CASSPRVNYGYTF. CDR3 in DNA: TGTGCCAGCAGCCCCAGGGTTAACTATGGCTACACCTTC.

This chain connects TRBV5-1 to TRBJ2-7; 7 bases are a match to TRBD1. Germline CDR1 and CDR2: SGHRS and YFSETQ. Trimming cost V 0 bases and J 4 bases; bases outside gene matches: 4. This CDR3 comprises 14 residues. The CDR3 is CASSLEGRGYEQYF. In nucleotides, the CDR3 is TGCGCCAGCAGCTTGGAAGGCAGGGGGTACGAGCAGTACTTC.

This sequence joins TRBV19 and TRBJ1-1, with no clear D. The CDR3 extends over 14 amino acids. Germline assignment: CDR1 LNHDA and CDR2 SQIVND (reference sequence). V dropped 1 base and J dropped 5 bases, with 11 bases sitting between them. As DNA, the CDR3 is TGTGCCAGTAGTATAGTTCCGGGAGGAACTGAAGCTTTCTTT. Amino acids: CASSIVPGGTEAFF.

The chain combines TRBV5-1 with TRBJ1-1; 8 positions match TRBD1. CDR1 is SGHRS and CDR2 is YFSETQ in the germline V gene. The CDR3 has 14 residues. V was pared by 4 bases and J by 3 bases, with 5 bases of the junction left unmatched. CDR3 bases: TGCGCCAGCAGCATGGACAGGGCATACACTGAAGCTTTCTTT. It codes for CASSMDRAYTEAFF.

The count of this clone is one. V and J are TRBV25-1 and TRBJ1-2; no reliable D call. V was trimmed by 3 bases and J by 4 bases, leaving 6 bases between them. Germline CDR1 MGHDK, CDR2 SYGVNS. There are 12 residues in the CDR3. CDR3 sequence: CASSDSFYGYTF. DNA for the CDR3: TGTGCCAGCAGTGACAGTTTCTATGGCTACACCTTC.

The chain uses TRBV4-1 and TRBJ2-7; TRBD2 is a possible D gene (7 bases). The CDR3 contains 17 residues. Germline values: CDR1 MGHRA, CDR2 YSYEKL. Trimming pared 0 bases from V and 5 bases from J, leaving 20 bases between. The CDR3 reads CASSQERGGRGGHEQYF. The CDR3 nucleotides are TGCGCCAGCAGCCAAGAACGAGGGGGGAGGGGTGGCCACGAGCAGTACTTC.